These 29 T cell receptor beta chains were all obtained from the same sample, sequenced in a study of T cell responses to AZD1222 COVID-19 vaccine. TCRdb keeps only in-frame clones here, not all; method: immunoSEQ multiplex PCR. The data hold approximately 100,000 clones, with just under 95% observed a single time. Sequenced material: peripheral blood, taken on day 0 of AZD1222 vaccination. Receptors were obtained from an adult in good health.

V usage is TRBV28 and J usage is TRBJ1-1; 7 bases fit TRBD1. This CDR3 comprises 12 residues. Germline trimming cut 3 bases from V and 8 bases from J; bases unmatched to any gene: 3. CDR1 is MDHEN and CDR2 is SYDVKM in the germline V gene. This CDR3 reads CASSLSGGEAFF. In nucleotides, the CDR3 is TGTGCCAGCAGTTTGTCAGGGGGGGAAGCTTTCTTT. Combining the CDR3 with reference TRBV28 and TRBJ1-1 gives the whole variable domain DVKVTQSSRYLVKRTGEKVFLECVQDMDHENMFWYRQDPGLGLRLIYFSYDVKMKEKGDIPEGYSVSREKKERFSLILESASTNQTSMYLCASSLSGGEAFFGQGTRLTVV.

The chain is built from TRBV19 and TRBJ1-5, with TRBD1 matching 10 bases. The J segment lost 3 bases and the V segment lost 6 bases, leaving 2 bases of the junction unmatched. The CDR3 spans 14 residues. Germline V gene sequence: CDR1 LNHDA, CDR2 SQIVND (reference sequence). The CDR3 DNA follows: TGTGCCAGTAGGACAGGGGGCCCCAATCAGCCCCAGCATTTT. Translated, it gives CASRTGGPNQPQHF.

This chain links TRBV5-1 with TRBJ1-1; unclear D gene. Germline V gene lookup returns CDR1 SGHRS and CDR2 YFSETQ. V gave up 3 bases and J gave up 7 bases, with 13 bases separating them. The CDR3 is 13 residues long. The CDR3 is CASSSTAGHEAFF. As DNA, the CDR3 is TGCGCCAGCAGCTCGACTGCGGGCCATGAAGCTTTCTTT.

The rearrangement links TRBV6-1 to TRBJ1-3; D not certain. V lost 1 base and J 0 bases, leaving 4 bases between the germline ends. The CDR3 covers 14 residues. Germline V gene data show CDR1 as MNHNS and CDR2 as SASEGT. CDR3 nucleotides: TGTGCCAGCAGTGAAGTGCGCTCTGGAAACACCATATATTTT. Protein sequence: CASSEVRSGNTIYF.

V is TRBV2 and J is TRBJ2-7; tentatively, D is TRBD2 (6 bases). Germline-derived CDR1 and CDR2 are SNHLY and FYNNEI. V was clipped by 3 bases and J by 0 bases, with 18 bases between them. The CDR3 has 17 amino acids. As DNA, the CDR3 is TGTGCCAGCAGTGATGTAAGCGGCGGGACCAGCTCCTACGAGCAGTACTTC. It encodes CASSDVSGGTSSYEQYF.

For the CDR3, the DNA is TGTGCCAGCAGCTTATGGAGGGTTGAAGCTTTCTTT. This translates into CASSLWRVEAFF. The rearrangement joins TRBV7-2 to TRBJ1-1, with unresolved D. Germline CDR1 reads SGHTA; CDR2 reads FQGNSA. The CDR3 loop spans 12 amino acids. Trimming removed 2 bases from V and 7 bases from J, with 8 bases in between.

V usage is TRBV6-4 and J usage is TRBJ2-1; tentative D call: TRBD2 (5 bases). The CDR3 has 15 amino acids. V was shortened by 4 bases and J by 0 bases, with 10 bases between the two germline ends. Germline values: CDR1 MRHNA, CDR2 SNTAGT. CDR3 in DNA: TGTGCCAGCAGTGCAGCGGCCAACTCCTACAATGAGCAGTTCTTC. This sequence encodes CASSAAANSYNEQFF.

This chain uses TRBV5-1 with TRBJ1-2; no clear D gene. Germline loops: CDR1 SGHRS, CDR2 YFSETQ. The CDR3 consists of 13 residues. Between the trimmed V and J ends, which lost 4 bases and 3 bases, there was a span of 10 bases. The CDR3 nucleotides are TGCGCCAGCAGCCCAAGCGGAGACTATGGCTACACCTTC. It is translated as CASSPSGDYGYTF.

This chain joins TRBV28 and TRBJ1-2; no clear D. The V end was cut by 11 bases, the J end by 1 base, with 8 bases between. From germline, CDR1 is MDHEN and CDR2 SYDVKM. There are 11 residues in the CDR3. The CDR3 loop is CASSVNYGYTF. CDR3 nucleotide sequence: TGTGCCTCCTCCGTTAACTATGGCTACACCTTC.

This clone is a singleton in its sample. The V call is TRBV4-1, the J call TRBJ2-3; 11 bases agree with TRBD2. Unmatched junction bases numbered 14, after V lost 0 bases and J lost 3 bases. This CDR3 region has 20 residues. Germline loops: CDR1 MGHRA, CDR2 YSYEKL. In nucleotides, the CDR3 is TGCGCCAGCAGCCAAGATCTCCTAGCGGGAGGCCCGTGGGGAACAGATACGCAGTATTTT. Protein product: CASSQDLLAGGPWGTDTQYF.

The V gene is TRBV2, the J gene TRBJ1-1; D remains ambiguous. CDR3 length: 14 amino acids. Germline V CDR1 and CDR2: SNHLY, FYNNEI. Between the trimmed V and J ends, which lost 4 bases and 0 bases, there was a span of 9 bases. In DNA, the CDR3 is TGTGCCAGCAGTGGCAGAGTCATGAACACTGAAGCTTTCTTT. Translation: CASSGRVMNTEAFF.

The V gene is TRBV29-1, the J gene TRBJ1-2; a possible D gene is TRBD1 (6 bases). Germline V CDR1 and CDR2: SQVTM, ANQGSEA. The ends were cut back, 1 base at V and 4 bases at J, with 13 bases in the middle. There are 14 residues in the CDR3. The CDR3 sequence is CSVEGRGSPYGYTF. In DNA form, the CDR3 reads TGCAGCGTTGAAGGCAGGGGATCTCCCTATGGCTACACCTTC.

This clone occurred once. This sequence joins TRBV12-3 or TRBV12-4 and TRBJ1-2; the D is unclear. The CDR3 totals 13 residues. Trimming stripped 8 bases from V and 4 bases from J, with 14 bases between. CDR3 in DNA: TGTGCCAGCGCCAAGGGAAGGATCTATGGCTACACCTTC. Its protein is CASAKGRIYGYTF.

The chain has TRBV6-6 and TRBJ1-1, with D possibly TRBD1 on 6 matching bases. Trimming stripped 2 bases from V and 4 bases from J, with 11 bases between. The V gene's germline CDR1 is MNHNY and CDR2 SVGAGI (reference sequence). CDR3 size: 14 residues. The CDR3 region is CASSYVEGGTEAFF. CDR3 in DNA: TGTGCCAGCAGTTACGTTGAGGGGGGCACTGAAGCTTTCTTT.

The CDR3 loop reads CASSYPGSTEAFF. The CDR3 DNA reads TGTGCCAGCAGTTACCCAGGGAGCACTGAAGCTTTCTTT. The rearrangement joins TRBV6-5 to TRBJ1-1; tentative D call: TRBD1 (5 bases). Germline assignment: CDR1 MNHEY and CDR2 SVGAGI. V gave up 2 bases and J gave up 4 bases, with 8 bases separating them. The CDR3 length is 13 residues.

This chain joins TRBV2 and TRBJ2-7; no definite D call. V gave up 5 bases and J gave up 0 bases, with 8 bases separating them. The CDR3 covers 13 residues. Germline-derived CDR1 and CDR2 are SNHLY and FYNNEI. CDR3 in amino acids: CASSHPSSYEQYF. The CDR3 DNA reads TGTGCCAGCAGTCATCCGAGCTCCTACGAGCAGTACTTC. Combining the CDR3 with reference TRBV2 and TRBJ2-7 gives the whole variable domain EPEVTQTPSHQVTQMGQEVILRCVPISNHLYFYWYRQILGQKVEFLVSFYNNEISEKSEIFDDQFSVERPDGSNFTLKIRSTKLEDSAMYFCASSHPSSYEQYFGPGTRLTVT.

This clone was recorded only once. The chain is built from TRBV5-6 and TRBJ1-5; D is possibly TRBD1 (5 bases). V was pared by 1 base and J by 3 bases, with 11 bases between. This CDR3 is built from 15 residues. Germline V lookup: CDR1 SGHDT, CDR2 YYEEEE. The CDR3 here is CASSLFRGVNQPQHF. CDR3 nucleotides: TGTGCCAGCAGCTTGTTTAGAGGGGTCAATCAGCCCCAGCATTTT. Filled out from reference TRBV5-6 and TRBJ1-5, the complete variable domain reads DAGVTQSPTHLIKTRGQQVTLRCSPKSGHDTVSWYQQALGQGPQFIFQYYEEEERQRGNFPDRFSGHQFPNYSSELNVNALLLGDSALYLCASSLFRGVNQPQHFGDGTRLSIL.

Here the CDR3 DNA reads TGTGCCAGCAGTGAATTCGTGAGACAGGGATCCGAGCAGTACTTC. Protein product: CASSEFVRQGSEQYF. The chain uses TRBV6-1 and TRBJ2-7; 7 bases are shared with TRBD1. The V gene end was trimmed by 2 bases and the J gene end by 6 bases; junction bases not matched to a gene: 10. This CDR3 region has 15 residues. Germline assignment: CDR1 MNHNS and CDR2 SASEGT.

The chain uses TRBV2 and TRBJ1-2; 10 bases line up with TRBD1. The germline CDR1 and CDR2 sequences are SNHLY and FYNNEI. The CDR3 length is 13 residues. Unmatched junction bases numbered 3, after V lost 6 bases and J lost 5 bases. CDR3 amino acids: CASRGDRGYGYTF. The CDR3 nucleotides read TGTGCCAGCAGAGGGGACAGGGGTTATGGCTACACCTTC.

The V call is TRBV10-3, the J call TRBJ2-5; TRBD1 matches 8 bases. V was pared by 6 bases and J by 5 bases, with 5 bases of the junction left unmatched. In germline, CDR1 is ENHRY, CDR2 SYGVKD. This CDR3 region has 13 residues. The CDR3 coding sequence is TGTGCCATCAGGACAGGGGTGGAGGAGACCCAGTACTTC. This translates into CAIRTGVEETQYF.

This rearrangement joins TRBV7-2 to TRBJ1-1; D not certain. The germline V and J ends were trimmed by 1 base and 0 bases, with 9 bases remaining between them. Per germline, CDR1 SGHTA and CDR2 FQGNSA. The CDR3 contains 15 residues. The CDR3 bases are TGTGCCAGCAGCTTAGTCCGGCCGATGAACACTGAAGCTTTCTTT. Translating gives CASSLVRPMNTEAFF.

This chain uses TRBV5-6 with TRBJ1-2; D remains ambiguous. The CDR3 totals 12 residues. Germline V gene lookup returns CDR1 SGHDT and CDR2 YYEEEE. The ends were cut back, 4 bases at V and 7 bases at J, with 11 bases in the middle. CDR3 DNA sequence: TGTGCCAGCAGCACTGGGGATTCTGGCTACACCTTC. Protein: CASSTGDSGYTF.

This chain joins TRBV28 and TRBJ2-5, with 7 bases matching TRBD2. V trimming: 2 bases; J trimming: 5 bases; junction bases outside the gene matches: 14. The CDR3 spans 17 residues. Germline V lookup: CDR1 MDHEN, CDR2 SYDVKM. CDR3 loop: CASSLNVGLGIGETQYF. The CDR3 region has the DNA TGTGCCAGCAGTTTAAATGTAGGACTAGGTATAGGTGAGACCCAGTACTTC.

The chain combines TRBV13 with TRBJ1-4, with a tentative D call TRBD1 (5 bases). This CDR3 spans 14 amino acids. Trimming pared 6 bases from V and 2 bases from J, leaving 10 bases between. Germline CDR1 and CDR2: PRHDT and FYEKMQ (reference sequence). The CDR3 bases are TGTGCCAGCAGTAAGGGACGGACTAATGAAAAACTGTTTTTT. Amino acids: CASSKGRTNEKLFF.

This chain joins TRBV16 and TRBJ2-7; D is uncertain. Germline values: CDR1 KGHSY, CDR2 FQNENV. V lost 2 bases and J 2 bases, leaving 16 bases between the germline ends. The length of the CDR3 is 16 residues. As DNA, the CDR3 is TGTGCCAGCAGCCAAAAAAGGTTCCCTATTCCCTACGAGCAGTACTTC. This encodes CASSQKRFPIPYEQYF.

The chain is built from TRBV11-2 and TRBJ2-4; perhaps D is TRBD1 or TRBD2 (5 bases each). The CDR3 loop spans 15 amino acids. V gave up 8 bases and J gave up 0 bases, with 14 bases separating them. Germline V CDR1 and CDR2: SGHAT, FQNNGV. Here the CDR3 reads CASGTELVAKNIQYF. Written as DNA, the CDR3 is TGTGCCAGCGGGACGGAATTGGTAGCCAAAAACATTCAGTACTTC.

The chain couples TRBV30 to TRBJ2-7; D gene uncertain. The CDR3 is 11 amino acids. V lost 2 bases and J 2 bases, leaving 4 bases between the germline ends. Germline V lookup: CDR1 GTSNPN, CDR2 SVGIG (reference sequence). The DNA of the CDR3 is TGTGCCTGGAGTCTCACCTACGAGCAGTACTTC. Residues: CAWSLTYEQYF.

V and J are TRBV19 and TRBJ1-1; the D gene is possibly TRBD1 (6 bases). CDR3 length: 16 amino acids. The V end was cut by 3 bases, the J end by 0 bases, with 14 bases between. CDR1 is LNHDA and CDR2 is SQIVND in the germline V gene (reference sequence). CDR3 DNA: TGTGCCAGTAGTATGTTCCCACAGGGAATGAACACTGAAGCTTTCTTT. This codes for CASSMFPQGMNTEAFF.

The V call is TRBV28, the J call TRBJ2-7, with TRBD1 matching over 9 bases. This CDR3 region has 15 residues. Germline lookup yields CDR1 MDHEN and CDR2 SYDVKM. After removal of 6 bases from V and 5 bases from J, the junction contained 11 bases not matched to a gene. For the CDR3, the DNA is TGTGCCAGCAGCTCCGCCGGGACAGGGCAACACGAGCAGTACTTC. Amino acid sequence: CASSSAGTGQHEQYF. Looking up the rest from reference TRBV28 and TRBJ2-7 gives the full variable domain: DVKVTQSSRYLVKRTGEKVFLECVQDMDHENMFWYRQDPGLGLRLIYFSYDVKMKEKGDIPEGYSVSREKKERFSLILESASTNQTSMYLCASSSAGTGQHEQYFGPGTRLTVT.